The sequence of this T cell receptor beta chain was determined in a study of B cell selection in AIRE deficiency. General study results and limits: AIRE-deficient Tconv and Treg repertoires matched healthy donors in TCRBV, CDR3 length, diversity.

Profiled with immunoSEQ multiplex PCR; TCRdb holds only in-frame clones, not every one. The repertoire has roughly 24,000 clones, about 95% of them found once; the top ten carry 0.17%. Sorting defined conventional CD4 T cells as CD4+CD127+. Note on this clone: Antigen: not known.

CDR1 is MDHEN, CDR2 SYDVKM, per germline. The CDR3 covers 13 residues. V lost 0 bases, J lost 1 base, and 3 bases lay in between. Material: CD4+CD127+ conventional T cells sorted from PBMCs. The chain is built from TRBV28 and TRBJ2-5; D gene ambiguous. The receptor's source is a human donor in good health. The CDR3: CASSLWTQETQYF. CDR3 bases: TGTGCCAGCAGTTTATGGACCCAAGAGACCCAGTACTTC.